This T cell receptor (beta chain) was sequenced in a study of blood T cell repertoires in COVID-19. At the level of the study: Sources were T cells, B-cell-depleted T cells, or PBMCs; the material itself was cDNA or gDNA.

Profiled with immunoSEQ multiplex PCR; TCRdb holds only in-frame clones, not every one. The sample contains roughly 150,000 clones, around 73% of which appear only once. Categorization into cohorts depended on clinical history that participants reported. Germline loops: CDR1 MDHEN, CDR2 SYDVKM. The CDR3 extends over 14 amino acids. V lost 8 bases to trimming and J lost 2 bases; unmatched junction nucleotides: 2. The specimen sequenced was PBMCs or T cells enriched from blood (not recorded which). V is TRBV28 and J is TRBJ2-5; 13 bases match TRBD2. The clonotype was recovered from a woman between 50 and 59 years old who had recovered from COVID-19. CDR3 in amino acids: CASRTSGGQETQYF. The CDR3 nucleotides read TGTGCCAGCCGGACTAGCGGGGGACAAGAGACCCAGTACTTC.